The 28 T cell receptor beta chains presented below share a single source sample, sequenced in a study of blood T cell repertoires in COVID-19. Data came from immunoSEQ multiplex PCR; TCRdb stores just in-frame clones and leaves some out. The data show under 350,000 clones, about 89% seen once. The sample was PBMCs or T cells enriched from blood (not recorded which). All receptors derive from a woman in her forties who had recovered from COVID-19.

This clone has a handful of counts. CDR3 in amino acids: CASSYGGSTEAFF. As DNA, the CDR3 is TGTGCCAGCAGTTACGGGGGCTCCACTGAAGCTTTCTTT. This sequence joins TRBV6-6 and TRBJ1-1, with a tentative D call TRBD1 (6 bases). V gave up 2 bases and J gave up 4 bases, with 8 bases separating them. CDR3 size: 13 residues. CDR1 and CDR2 from the germline V gene are MNHNY and SVGAGI (reference sequence).

The CDR3 region is CASGTSYEQYF. CDR3 nucleotides: TGTGCTAGTGGTACCAGCTACGAGCAGTACTTC. The chain couples TRBV12-5 to TRBJ2-7; D not resolved. The germline V gene has CDR1 LGHNT and CDR2 FRNRAP. The CDR3 covers 11 residues. V lost 5 bases to trimming and J lost 3 bases, with 5 bases between them.

The CDR3 loop is CASSLTSDYRNTGELFF. The CDR3 nucleotides are TGTGCCAGCAGCCTAACCTCAGACTACCGGAACACCGGGGAGCTGTTTTTT. The chain combines TRBV11-2 with TRBJ2-2; maybe TRBD2 (5 bases). The CDR3 has 17 amino acids. CDR1 and CDR2 (germline): SGHAT, FQNNGV. V was shortened by 5 bases and J by 1 base, with 17 bases between the two germline ends. Together with reference TRBV11-2 and TRBJ2-2, the CDR3 gives the full variable domain: EAGVAQSPRYKIIEKRQSVAFWCNPISGHATLYWYQQILGQGPKLLIQFQNNGVVDDSQLPKDRFSAERLKGVDSTLKIQPAKLEDSAVYLCASSLTSDYRNTGELFFGEGSRLTVL.

The gene calls are TRBV6-5 and TRBJ1-5, with D possibly being TRBD1 (5 bases). Trimming shortened V by 8 bases and J by 2 bases, and 16 bases separated the two germline ends. The CDR3 is made up of 15 amino acids. Germline assignment: CDR1 MNHEY and CDR2 SVGAGI. The CDR3 here is CASRPTVSGNQPQHF. Written as DNA, the CDR3 is TGTGCCAGCCGTCCGACAGTTAGTGGCAATCAGCCCCAGCATTTT.

This rearrangement joins TRBV6-6 to TRBJ1-3; TRBD1 matches 8 bases. V shed 6 bases, J shed 7 bases, and the junction held 8 bases outside the gene matches. This CDR3 spans 14 amino acids. Germline assignment: CDR1 MNHNY and CDR2 SVGAGI (reference sequence). CDR3 coding DNA: TGTGCCAGCAGGGCCGGGCAGGGGGCGAACACCATATATTTT. The encoded protein is CASRAGQGANTIYF.

This rearrangement joins TRBV18 to TRBJ2-7; D call uncertain. CDR1 is KGHSH, CDR2 LQKENI, per germline. The V and J ends lost 6 bases and 4 bases respectively, with 13 bases between them. The CDR3 length is 13 residues. CDR3 sequence: CASSPFDRYEQYF. The CDR3 DNA sequence: TGTGCCAGCTCGCCCTTCGATCGGTACGAGCAGTACTTC.

The chain is built from TRBV24-1 and TRBJ2-7, with D possibly matching TRBD1 (6 bases). Germline loops: CDR1 KGHDR, CDR2 SFDVKD. The V end lost 1 base, the J end lost 3 bases, and 9 bases lay between the germline ends. This CDR3 is 14 amino acids long. The CDR3 loop is CATSDLTGNYEQYF. The CDR3 nucleotides are TGTGCCACCAGTGATTTAACAGGGAACTACGAGCAGTACTTC.

This rearrangement joins TRBV12-3 or TRBV12-4 to TRBJ2-1, with 7 bases matching TRBD1. This CDR3 is built from 13 residues. Trimming at V came to 5 bases and at J to 8 bases, leaving 6 bases not matched to a gene. CDR3 loop: CASSHRQGDEQFF. The CDR3 DNA is TGTGCCAGCAGTCATCGACAGGGCGATGAGCAGTTCTTC.

The gene calls are TRBV5-6 and TRBJ2-3; D uncertain. This CDR3 contains 16 residues. V shed 2 bases and J shed 0 bases, with 13 bases lying between them. The germline gives CDR1 SGHDT, CDR2 YYEEEE. The CDR3, as DNA: TGTGCCAGCAGCTTAGAGTTGACAACTAGCACAGATACGCAGTATTTT. Its protein product is CASSLELTTSTDTQYF.

Turning to this clone: The sample contains more than one DNA sequence encoding this CDR3. CDR3 sequence reads: CASSLGDSSNQPQHF. As DNA, the CDR3 is TGCGCCAGCAGCTTGGGAGACAGTAGCAATCAGCCCCAGCATTTT. The chain has TRBV5-1 and TRBJ1-5, with a weak D call TRBD1 (5 bases). V lost 0 bases and J 0 bases, leaving 7 bases between the germline ends. CDR3 size: 15 residues. CDR1 is SGHRS, CDR2 YFSETQ, per germline.

V and J are TRBV5-6 and TRBJ1-2; D remains ambiguous. Trimming pared 3 bases from V and 4 bases from J, leaving 7 bases between. Germline CDR1 and CDR2: SGHDT and YYEEEE. The CDR3 extends over 12 amino acids. The chain's CDR3 is CASSSVVYGYTF. As DNA, the CDR3 is TGTGCCAGCAGCTCGGTGGTCTATGGCTACACCTTC. The entire variable domain, with the rest obtained from reference TRBV5-6 and TRBJ1-2, is as follows: DAGVTQSPTHLIKTRGQQVTLRCSPKSGHDTVSWYQQALGQGPQFIFQYYEEEERQRGNFPDRFSGHQFPNYSSELNVNALLLGDSALYLCASSSVVYGYTFGSGTRLTVV.

V gene TRBV4-1 combines with J gene TRBJ1-1; D perhaps matches TRBD1 (6 bases). From germline, CDR1 is MGHRA and CDR2 YSYEKL. Deletions cut 1 base from V and 5 bases from J, with 14 bases between. This CDR3 region has 15 residues. This CDR3 is CASSQAGIRGTEAFF. The CDR3 bases are TGCGCCAGCAGCCAAGCGGGTATAAGGGGGACTGAAGCTTTCTTT.

The V gene is TRBV9, the J gene TRBJ1-1, with no clear D. Trimming stripped 0 bases from V and 2 bases from J, with 11 bases between. The CDR3 has 15 residues. The germline V gene encodes CDR1 SGDLS and CDR2 YYNGEE. The CDR3 DNA is TGTGCCAGCAGCGTAGTTGGCAGCGCTAACACTGAAGCTTTCTTT. Protein product: CASSVVGSANTEAFF.

This clone appeared once. This sequence joins TRBV6-5 and TRBJ2-5; D is perhaps TRBD1 (6 bases). Germline V gene sequence: CDR1 MNHEY, CDR2 SVGAGI. The length of the CDR3 is 13 residues. Trimming removed 8 bases from V and 6 bases from J, with 16 bases in between. This CDR3 is CASCSPGAKTQYF. CDR3 coding DNA: TGTGCCAGCTGTAGCCCAGGGGCGAAGACCCAGTACTTC.

The chain recombines TRBV19 with TRBJ2-6, with TRBD1 matching 9 bases. The CDR3 loop spans 18 amino acids. The V gene end was trimmed by 4 bases and the J gene end by 0 bases; junction bases not matched to a gene: 7. Germline lookup yields CDR1 LNHDA and CDR2 SQIVND (reference sequence). DNA of the CDR3: TGTGCCAGTAGTACCCGACAGGGGGTGGCCTCTGGGGCCAACGTCCTGACTTTC. Its translation is CASSTRQGVASGANVLTF.

This sequence joins TRBV6-5 and TRBJ2-7; TRBD1 matches at 9 bases. Germline-derived CDR1 and CDR2 are MNHEY and SVGAGI. The CDR3 spans 14 residues. J was trimmed by 0 bases and V by 8 bases; bases with no gene match: 5. The chain's CDR3 is CASGMTGGSYEQYF. The CDR3 nucleotides are TGTGCCAGCGGGATGACAGGGGGCTCCTACGAGCAGTACTTC.

The gene calls are TRBV11-3 and TRBJ2-2; TRBD1 matches at 8 bases. This CDR3 is built from 15 residues. V lost 5 bases to trimming and J lost 4 bases; unmatched junction nucleotides: 6. Germline values: CDR1 SGHNT, CDR2 YENEEA. The CDR3 loop is CASSQGQGATGELFF. The CDR3 region has the DNA TGTGCCAGCAGCCAAGGACAGGGTGCCACCGGGGAGCTGTTTTTT. The full variable domain, rest sourced from reference TRBV11-3 and TRBJ2-2, is EAGVVQSPRYKIIEKKQPVAFWCNPISGHNTLYWYLQNLGQGPELLIRYENEEAVDDSQLPKDRFSAERLKGVDSTLKIQPAELGDSAVYLCASSQGQGATGELFFGEGSRLTVL.

The rearrangement uses TRBV19 and TRBJ2-7, with TRBD2 as a possible D gene (5 bases). V lost 0 bases to trimming and J lost 2 bases, with 8 bases between them. Germline assignment: CDR1 LNHDA and CDR2 SQIVND (reference sequence). CDR3 length: 14 residues. CDR3 loop: CASSIEDGTYEQYF. In nucleotides, the CDR3 is TGTGCCAGTAGTATAGAGGACGGGACCTACGAGCAGTACTTC.

This clone showed up just a few times. The rearrangement uses TRBV19 and TRBJ1-1; the match to TRBD1 covers 8 bases. V lost 4 bases and J lost 4; bases outside the gene matches: 11. Germline CDR1 is LNHDA and CDR2 is SQIVND (reference sequence). This CDR3 is 16 amino acids long. CDR3 coding DNA: TGTGCCAGTAGTAAAGACAGGGGTGGACACATCACTGAAGCTTTCTTT. Its translation is CASSKDRGGHITEAFF.

The genes are TRBV5-1 and TRBJ2-1; TRBD2 matches at 16 bases. The germline V gene has CDR1 SGHRS and CDR2 YFSETQ. CDR3 length: 16 amino acids. The J segment lost 9 bases and the V segment lost 4 bases, leaving 7 bases of the junction unmatched. The CDR3 sequence is CASSPGTSGGAGEQFF. The CDR3 nucleotides read TGCGCCAGCAGCCCCGGGACTAGCGGGGGGGCAGGTGAGCAGTTCTTC. Looking up the rest from reference TRBV5-1 and TRBJ2-1 gives the full variable domain: KAGVTQTPRYLIKTRGQQVTLSCSPISGHRSVSWYQQTPGQGLQFLFEYFSETQRNKGNFPGRFSGRQFSNSRSEMNVSTLELGDSALYLCASSPGTSGGAGEQFFGPGTRLTVL.

V gene TRBV7-3 combines with J gene TRBJ2-7, with 11 bases aligning to TRBD1. With 6 bases clipped from V and 2 bases from J, the junction kept 6 bases outside the gene matches. The CDR3 loop spans 15 amino acids. Germline assignment: CDR1 SGHTA and CDR2 FQGTGA. CDR3 bases: TGTGCCAGCAGGCCACCGGGACAGGGGGCCTACGAGCAGTACTTC. It translates to CASRPPGQGAYEQYF.

This clone occurred once. The chain couples TRBV21-1 to TRBJ2-7; the table assigns TRBD1, which was not confirmed against the DNA. TRBV21-1 is tagged as a pseudogene. The CDR3 totals 16 residues. The DNA for the CDR3 is TGTGCCAGCAGCATTTCCGAACAAAACAGCTCCTACGAGCAGTACTTC. Amino acids: CASSISEQNSSYEQYF.

The chain combines TRBV27 with TRBJ1-1, with 7 nucleotides matching TRBD1. The trim removed 6 bases at V and 7 bases at J, leaving 8 bases unmatched. CDR1 and CDR2 from the germline V gene are MNHEY and SMNVEV (reference sequence). CDR3 size: 13 residues. The CDR3 loop is CASSPRGAGEAFF. The CDR3 nucleotides read TGTGCCAGCAGCCCCAGGGGGGCAGGTGAAGCTTTCTTT.

This chain joins TRBV7-9 and TRBJ1-1, with D possibly matching TRBD1 (5 bases). This CDR3 region has 15 residues. Germline V lookup: CDR1 SEHNR, CDR2 FQNEAQ (reference sequence). Trimming left V 4 bases short and J 1 base short, with 13 bases between. CDR3 region: CASSSGWGENTEAFF. In nucleotides, the CDR3 is TGTGCCAGCAGCTCGGGATGGGGGGAGAACACTGAAGCTTTCTTT.

This clone was detected only once. The chain links TRBV30 to TRBJ1-6; D remains unclear. V shed 3 bases and J shed 5 bases, with 20 bases lying between them. CDR1 GTSNPN and CDR2 SVGIG come from the germline V gene (reference sequence). The CDR3 extends over 17 amino acids. CDR3 region: CAWSNRAEAGNNSPLHF. CDR3 bases: TGTGCCTGGAGCAATCGGGCCGAAGCGGGTAATAATTCACCCCTCCACTTT.

The V gene is TRBV19, the J gene TRBJ2-7; no reliable D call. V lost 3 bases and J lost 0, with 9 bases in between. The CDR3 is 14 residues long. Germline lookup yields CDR1 LNHDA and CDR2 SQIVND (reference sequence). CDR3 residues: CASSISRSSYEQYF. DNA of the CDR3: TGTGCCAGTAGTATCTCGCGGAGCTCCTACGAGCAGTACTTC.

This clone was seen just once. J is TRBJ2-1 and V is TRBV29-1, with TRBD2 matching over 8 bases. The CDR3 spans 13 residues. Losses at the gene ends were 5 bases for V and 5 bases for J; bases not matched to a gene: 5. Germline CDR1 SQVTM, CDR2 ANQGSEA. For the CDR3, the DNA is TGCAGCGTTTTACTAGCGGTAGACAATGAGCAGTTCTTC. It yields the protein CSVLLAVDNEQFF.

V gene TRBV7-2 combines with J gene TRBJ2-2; 7 bases are shared with TRBD2. Germline loops: CDR1 SGHTA, CDR2 FQGNSA. The V gene end was trimmed by 6 bases and the J gene end by 1 base; junction bases not matched to a gene: 2. The CDR3 length is 14 residues. The CDR3 protein is CASSERGNTGELFF. CDR3 nucleotide sequence: TGTGCCAGCAGTGAGCGGGGGAACACCGGGGAGCTGTTTTTT.